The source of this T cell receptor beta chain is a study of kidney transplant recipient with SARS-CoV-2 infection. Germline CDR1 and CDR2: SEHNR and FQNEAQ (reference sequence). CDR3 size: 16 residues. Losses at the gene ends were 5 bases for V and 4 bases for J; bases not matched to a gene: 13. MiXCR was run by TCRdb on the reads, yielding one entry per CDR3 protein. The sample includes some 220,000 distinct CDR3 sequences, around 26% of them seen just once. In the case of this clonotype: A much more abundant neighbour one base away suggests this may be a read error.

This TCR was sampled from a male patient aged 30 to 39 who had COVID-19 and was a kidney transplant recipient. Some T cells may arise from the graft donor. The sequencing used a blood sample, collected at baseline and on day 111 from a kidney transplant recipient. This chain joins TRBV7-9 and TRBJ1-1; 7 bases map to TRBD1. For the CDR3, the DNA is TGTGCCAGCAGCCCAACGAGCCTACAGGGGAGCACTGAAGCTTTCTTT. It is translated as CASSPTSLQGSTEAFF.